This entry concerns a single T cell receptor beta chain. Its matching antigen is unknown. The sample originates from a study of cytomegalovirus exposure and HLA in healthy donors. Study-level points and caveats: HLA alleles were associated with 15,000 to 20,000 TCR beta sequences in a later analysis at 0.05 false discovery rate.

13 Jbeta primers and 60 Vbeta primers were used for the PCR. TCRdb's table, derived via immunoSEQ multiplex PCR, lists solely in-frame clones and lacks some. Of about 94,000 clones listed, about four fifths are singletons. This sequence originates from a human donor in good health. The sample consisted of PBMCs.

This CDR3 is CASSVAPSGRTDTQYF. The DNA for the CDR3 is TGTGCCAGCAGCGTAGCTCCTAGCGGGAGGACAGATACGCAGTATTTT. V and J are TRBV9 and TRBJ2-3; TRBD2 agrees at 11 bases. The CDR3 extends over 16 amino acids. The V gene end was trimmed by 0 bases and the J gene end by 3 bases; junction bases not matched to a gene: 3. Germline V gene sequence: CDR1 SGDLS, CDR2 YYNGEE.